This T cell receptor beta chain was captured in a study of blood T cell repertoires in COVID-19. Overall study: The samples span acute and convalescent COVID-19 from the United States, Italy and Spain.

J lost 2 bases, V lost 8 bases, and 6 bases had no gene match. The CDR3 spans 13 residues. Germline CDR1 is MNHNY and CDR2 is SVGAGI (reference sequence). In the original workflow: The authors estimated nucleated cell counts from reference gene primer amplification. Profiling relied on immunoSEQ multiplex PCR, and the TCRdb table lists in-frame clones only, not all of them. That table gives V, J and clone size, and the DNA gave D and trimming. The sample has 250,000 to 300,000 clones; 80% to 90% are singletons. The source is a woman in her 70s with acute or convalescent COVID-19. The sequencing input was peripheral blood. The chain links TRBV6-6 to TRBJ2-7; 7 bases are a match to TRBD2. The CDR3: CASGSGTTYEQYF. The CDR3 bases are TGTGCCAGCGGTTCAGGGACTACCTACGAGCAGTACTTC.